These 14 T cell receptor beta chains originate from one sample sequenced in a study of blood T cell repertoires in COVID-19. TCRdb keeps only in-frame clones here, not all; method: immunoSEQ multiplex PCR. Of about 370,000 clones detected, 80% to 90% appear once; the ten largest clones hold less than 1.2%. The sample consisted of PBMCs or T cells enriched from blood (not recorded which). Source of these receptors: a man aged 18-30 years who had recovered from COVID-19.

J is TRBJ2-2 and V is TRBV5-1, with D unclear. Germline CDR1 and CDR2: SGHRS and YFSETQ. Trimming stripped 5 bases from V and 4 bases from J, with 9 bases between. The CDR3 sequence is 13 residues long. CDR3 sequence reads: CASRTYSTGELFF. CDR3 sequence (DNA): TGCGCCAGCAGGACGTACAGCACCGGGGAGCTGTTTTTT.

The J gene is TRBJ2-5, the V gene TRBV6-5; 9 bases are a match to TRBD1. Germline CDR1 is MNHEY and CDR2 is SVGAGI. The CDR3 is 13 amino acids. The V and J ends lost 4 bases and 6 bases, in that order; junction bases with no gene match: 3. CDR3 nucleotide sequence: TGTGCCAGCAGTTCTGGGACAGGGAAGACCCAGTACTTC. It codes for CASSSGTGKTQYF.

The chain couples TRBV4-2 to TRBJ2-3, with D possibly being TRBD2 (6 bases). Germline V lookup: CDR1 LGHNA, CDR2 YNFKEQ. The CDR3 loop spans 17 amino acids. V lost 0 bases, J lost 3 bases, and 16 bases lay in between. The CDR3 region is CASSQEKRLAYTDTQYF. Here the CDR3 DNA reads TGTGCCAGCAGCCAAGAGAAGCGGCTAGCGTATACAGATACGCAGTATTTT.

This clone was seen a few times. This chain links TRBV19 with TRBJ2-3, with 12 bases lining up with TRBD2. The CDR3 loop spans 17 amino acids. The J segment lost 0 bases and the V segment lost 6 bases, leaving 7 bases of the junction unmatched. Germline V gene data show CDR1 as LNHDA and CDR2 as SQIVND (reference sequence). The CDR3 sequence: CASRSIGTSGSTDTQYF. The CDR3 coding sequence is TGTGCCAGTAGATCGATCGGGACTAGCGGGAGCACAGATACGCAGTATTTT.

The chain couples TRBV3-1 (or the pseudogene TRBV3-2) to TRBJ1-5; D gene uncertain. V was clipped by 1 base and J by 0 bases, with 4 bases between them. There are 14 residues in the CDR3. CDR1 LGHDT and CDR2 YNNKEL come from the germline V gene (reference sequence). CDR3: CASSQASSNQPQHF. CDR3 bases: TGTGCCAGCAGCCAAGCATCTAGCAATCAGCCCCAGCATTTT.

The chain links TRBV7-9 to TRBJ1-3; D call uncertain. Germline V CDR1 and CDR2: SEHNR, FQNEAQ (reference sequence). V lost 7 bases and J lost 3, with 16 bases in between. This CDR3 contains 15 residues. Written as DNA, the CDR3 is TGTGCCAGCACTAATCCCGGAGGAGGTGGAAACACCATATATTTT. The encoded protein is CASTNPGGGGNTIYF.

This clone was seen only a few times. The chain links TRBV3-1 (or the pseudogene TRBV3-2) to TRBJ1-3; no clear D gene. This CDR3 has 14 residues. Trimming took 5 bases from V and 4 from J, leaving 12 bases between them. Germline CDR1 and CDR2: LGHDT and YNNKEL (reference sequence). CDR3 sequence (DNA): TGTGCCAGCAGCAACCACGCTGAGGGAAACACCATATATTTT. Its translation is CASSNHAEGNTIYF.

The chain joins TRBV4-2 to TRBJ1-2; weak D call: TRBD1 (6 bases). The CDR3 covers 14 residues. Deletions cut 4 bases from V and 0 bases from J, with 9 bases between. Germline CDR1 reads LGHNA; CDR2 reads YNFKEQ. CDR3 sequence reads: CASSPRQANYGYTF. CDR3 in DNA: TGTGCCAGCAGCCCCCGACAGGCTAACTATGGCTACACCTTC.

The gene calls are TRBV6-5 and TRBJ1-2; no clear D. V lost 2 bases and J 7 bases, leaving 20 bases between the germline ends. Germline CDR1 and CDR2: MNHEY and SVGAGI. The CDR3 has 16 amino acids. The DNA of the CDR3 is TGTGCCAGCAGTTACCCACCGGGGAGGGATTACTTTGGCTACACCTTC. Translated, it gives CASSYPPGRDYFGYTF.

This clone showed up just a few times. The rearrangement uses TRBV10-2 and TRBJ2-1, with TRBD2 matching 7 bases. The germline CDR1 and CDR2 sequences are WSHSY and SAAADI. This CDR3 comprises 15 residues. The J segment lost 7 bases and the V segment lost 4 bases, leaving 10 bases of the junction unmatched. CDR3 sequence reads: CASSAGLGRGNEQFF. CDR3 DNA: TGCGCCAGCAGTGCCGGACTAGGGCGTGGAAATGAGCAGTTCTTC.

The gene calls are TRBV7-2 and TRBJ2-5, with 9 bases identical to TRBD1. After removal of 8 bases from V and 1 base from J, the junction contained 8 bases not matched to a gene. From germline, CDR1 is SGHTA and CDR2 FQGNSA. The CDR3 consists of 15 residues. The CDR3 DNA sequence: TGTGCCAGCTTAGGACAGGGGCTTTCCCAAGAGACCCAGTACTTC. Residues: CASLGQGLSQETQYF.

This chain links TRBV28 with TRBJ1-4; the D is unclear. CDR3 length: 14 residues. V dropped 7 bases and J dropped 2 bases, with 11 bases sitting between them. Per the germline V gene, CDR1 is MDHEN and CDR2 is SYDVKM. CDR3 in DNA: TGTGCCAGCAAGTTGGGGAGCACTAATGAAAAACTGTTTTTT. This encodes CASKLGSTNEKLFF.

This chain's CDR3 is CASSSNIGLTGELFF. The CDR3 DNA reads as TGCGCCAGCAGCTCAAACATCGGGTTGACCGGGGAGCTGTTTTTT. The gene calls are TRBV5-1 and TRBJ2-2; no firm D call. Deletions cut 3 bases from V and 5 bases from J, with 14 bases between. The CDR3 extends over 15 amino acids. Germline V gives CDR1 SGHRS, CDR2 YFSETQ.

The chain uses TRBV3-1 (or the pseudogene TRBV3-2) and TRBJ1-2; TRBD1 is a possible D gene (5 bases). The germline V and J ends were trimmed by 4 bases and 6 bases, with 12 bases remaining between them. The germline CDR1 and CDR2 sequences are LGHDT and YNNKEL (reference sequence). The CDR3 sequence is 13 residues long. CDR3 loop: CASSPGGGDGYTF. The CDR3 region has the DNA TGTGCCAGCAGCCCCGGGGGAGGGGATGGCTACACCTTC.